This T cell receptor beta chain stems from a study of CD8+ T cells in alopecia areata. Study overall: Treated patients were dosed with oral tofacitinib, taking 5 to 10 mg twice daily.

Reverse transcription of extracted RNA yielded cDNA, which provided the sequencing template. Profiling relied on immunoSEQ multiplex PCR, and the TCRdb table lists in-frame clones only, not all of them. Of about 130,000 clones in the sample, 45% to 65% were seen once. Using a FACSAria, the CD4+ and CD8+ T cells were sorted from the PBMCs. This CDR3 has 14 residues. The ends were cut back, 1 base at V and 4 bases at J, with 11 bases in the middle. Germline-derived CDR1 and CDR2 are GTSNPN and SVGIG (reference sequence). Regarding the study as a whole: Scalp samples also yield sequences from resident alphabeta T cells of normal skin. Affected lesional scalp, above all in alopecia totalis/universalis, was more clonal than normal scalp.

Concerning this clone: Its antigen remains unknown.

The chain is built from TRBV30 and TRBJ1-3; no clear D. The clonotype originates from a human donor with alopecia areata. Material: CD4+ T cells sorted from blood, obtained at week 0. CDR3: CAWSAQRPGNTIYF. The CDR3 DNA sequence: TGTGCCTGGAGTGCACAGCGTCCAGGAAACACCATATATTTT.